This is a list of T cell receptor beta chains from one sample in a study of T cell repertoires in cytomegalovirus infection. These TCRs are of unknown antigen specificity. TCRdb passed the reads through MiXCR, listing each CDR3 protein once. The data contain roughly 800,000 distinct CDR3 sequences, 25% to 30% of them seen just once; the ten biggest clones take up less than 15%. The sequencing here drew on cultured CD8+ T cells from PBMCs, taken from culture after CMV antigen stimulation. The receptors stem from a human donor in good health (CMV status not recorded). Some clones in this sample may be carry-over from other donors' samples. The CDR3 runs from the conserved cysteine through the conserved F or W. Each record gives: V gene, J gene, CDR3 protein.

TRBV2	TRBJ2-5	CASSEEAAQETQYF
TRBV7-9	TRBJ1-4	CASSPLRDRANEKLFF
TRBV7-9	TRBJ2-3	CASSSRQSDATDTQYF
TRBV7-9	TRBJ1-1	CASSHGHLSNTEAFF
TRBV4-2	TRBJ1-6	CASSQGEVSSYNSPLHF
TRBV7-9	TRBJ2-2	CASRGRNTGELFF
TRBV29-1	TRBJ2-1	CSVDSGARYNEQFF
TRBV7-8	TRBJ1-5	CASSFRGGRVNQPQHF
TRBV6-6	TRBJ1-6	CASSGRDKTNSPLHF
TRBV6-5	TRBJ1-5	CASSYVGVNQPQHF
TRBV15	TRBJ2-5	CATSATGTGGQETQYF
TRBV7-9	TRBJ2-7	CASSLQGPSREQYF
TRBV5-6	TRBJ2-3	CASSLTSAVEFF
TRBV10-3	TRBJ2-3	CAISESLIQVDTQYF
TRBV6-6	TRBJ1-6	CASSDTSYNSPLHF
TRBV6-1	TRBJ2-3	CASSEGGGLAGGLDTQYF
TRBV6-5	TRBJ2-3	CASKRGGYSTDTQYF
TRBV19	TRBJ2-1	CASNHGTAYSYNEQFF
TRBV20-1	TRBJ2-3	CSALAGAGDTQYF
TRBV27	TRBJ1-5	CASSLQGDFRPQHF
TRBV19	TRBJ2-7	CASSNSWGSYEQYF
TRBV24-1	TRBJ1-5	CATSARAGHQPQHF
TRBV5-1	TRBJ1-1	CASSLEGQVNTEAFF
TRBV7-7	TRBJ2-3	CASGGLAGFFTDTQYF
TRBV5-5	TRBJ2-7	CASSLAQGAYEQYF
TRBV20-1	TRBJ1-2	CSARDENWDTLYGYTF
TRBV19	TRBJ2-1	CASSPTSGGLSYNEQFF
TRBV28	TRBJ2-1	CASGGSWENEQFF
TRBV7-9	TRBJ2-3	CASTQGGADTQYF
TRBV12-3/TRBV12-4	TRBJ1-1	CASSLATGDPNTEAFF
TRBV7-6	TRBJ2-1	CASSPSGTPFDEQFF
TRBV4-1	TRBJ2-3	CASSHFDRVNTDTQYF
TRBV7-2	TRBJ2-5	CASSGGLAGGLTQYF
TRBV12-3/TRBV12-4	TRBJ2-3	CASSKDRDTDTQYF
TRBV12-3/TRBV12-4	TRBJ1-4	CASSPEGDEKLFF
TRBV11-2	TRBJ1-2	CASSLDSGTENYGYTF
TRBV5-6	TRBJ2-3	CASSLVTREGGTQYF
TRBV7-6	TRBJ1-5	CASSSGGYGNQPQHF
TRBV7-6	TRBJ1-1	CASRPRGLTEAFF
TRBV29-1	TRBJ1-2	CSVHGRDRGPRGYGYTF
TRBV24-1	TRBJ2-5	CATSDLLGAGETQYF
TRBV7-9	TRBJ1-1	CASSTKDGEETEAFF
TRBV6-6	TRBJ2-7	CASSDQISYEQYF